These 7 T cell receptor beta chains share one sample of origin, sequenced in a study of blood T cell repertoires in COVID-19. Only in-frame clones appear in the TCRdb table, and some are missing; sequencing was by immunoSEQ multiplex PCR. Of approximately 71,000 clones listed, 82% are singletons. Sample: peripheral blood. These TCRs come from a woman older than 75 with acute or convalescent COVID-19.

The chain joins TRBV11-1 to TRBJ2-1; 10 nucleotides match TRBD2. The J segment lost 9 bases and the V segment lost 3 bases, leaving 5 bases of the junction unmatched. Germline V lookup: CDR1 SGHAT, CDR2 FQDESV (reference sequence). CDR3 length: 14 amino acids. CDR3 sequence: CASSFSSGRGEQFF. The DNA for the CDR3 is TGTGCCAGCAGCTTTTCTAGCGGGAGAGGTGAGCAGTTCTTC.

The genes are TRBV6-5 and TRBJ1-1, with 7 bases matching TRBD1. This CDR3 is built from 15 residues. J was trimmed by 4 bases and V by 5 bases; bases with no gene match: 10. In germline, CDR1 is MNHEY, CDR2 SVGAGI. CDR3 DNA: TGTGCCAGCAGTCATCGACAGGGATGGAGCACTGAAGCTTTCTTT. This encodes CASSHRQGWSTEAFF.

The gene calls are TRBV12-3 or TRBV12-4 and TRBJ2-7; no clear D. The CDR3 is made up of 12 amino acids. The ends were cut back, 5 bases at V and 3 bases at J, with 8 bases in the middle. CDR3 sequence: CASSRRSYEQYF. CDR3 bases: TGTGCCAGCAGTCGGCGGAGCTACGAGCAGTACTTC.

V usage is TRBV9 and J usage is TRBJ1-1; TRBD1 aligns across 9 bases. The CDR3 sequence is 14 residues long. After removal of 4 bases from V and 5 bases from J, the junction contained 6 bases not matched to a gene. CDR1 is SGDLS, CDR2 YYNGEE, per germline. CDR3 region: CASSLGQGRTEAFF. CDR3 nucleotides: TGTGCCAGCAGCCTAGGACAGGGGAGGACTGAAGCTTTCTTT. The full variable domain, its missing parts supplied by reference TRBV9 and TRBJ1-1, is DSGVTQTPKHLITATGQRVTLRCSPRSGDLSVYWYQQSLDQGLQFLIQYYNGEERAKGNILERFSAQQFPDLHSELNLSSLELGDSALYFCASSLGQGRTEAFFGQGTRLTVV.

The chain joins TRBV5-5 to TRBJ2-7; TRBD1 aligns across 7 bases. CDR3 length: 16 residues. With 4 bases clipped from V and 2 bases from J, the junction kept 12 bases outside the gene matches. Germline V gives CDR1 SGHKS, CDR2 YYEKEE (reference sequence). The CDR3 DNA follows: TGTGCCAGCAGCCCCCGATCAGGGGGAACGACCTACGAGCAGTACTTC. It translates to CASSPRSGGTTYEQYF.

The chain links TRBV6-4 to TRBJ2-1, with TRBD2 as a possible D gene (5 bases). CDR1 is MRHNA, CDR2 SNTAGT, per germline. V was pared by 4 bases and J by 7 bases, with 17 bases between. This CDR3 comprises 15 residues. CDR3 bases: TGTGCCAGCAGTGCCCCAGTTAGGAGGTGGAATGAGCAGTTCTTC. It translates to CASSAPVRRWNEQFF.

The V and J genes are TRBV7-2 and TRBJ2-7, with D possibly TRBD2 on 6 matching bases. V gave up 6 bases and J gave up 2 bases, with 20 bases separating them. The CDR3 is 16 residues long. Per the germline V gene, CDR1 is SGHTA and CDR2 is FQGNSA. The DNA of the CDR3 is TGTGCCAGCAGTCCCATCCCCCCGGGAGCCGCCTACGAGCAGTACTTC. Translated: CASSPIPPGAAYEQYF.